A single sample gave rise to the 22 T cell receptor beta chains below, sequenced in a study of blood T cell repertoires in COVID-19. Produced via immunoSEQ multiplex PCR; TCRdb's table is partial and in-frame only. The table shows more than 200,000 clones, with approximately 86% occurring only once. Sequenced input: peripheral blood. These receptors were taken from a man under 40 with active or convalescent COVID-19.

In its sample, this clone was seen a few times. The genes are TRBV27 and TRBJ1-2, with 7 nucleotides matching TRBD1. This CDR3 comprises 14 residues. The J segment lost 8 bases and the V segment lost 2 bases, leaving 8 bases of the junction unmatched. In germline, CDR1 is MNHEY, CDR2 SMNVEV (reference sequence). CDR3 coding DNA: TGTGCCAGCAGTTTAGACAGGGCCAAAGGGGGCTACACCTTC. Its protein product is CASSLDRAKGGYTF.

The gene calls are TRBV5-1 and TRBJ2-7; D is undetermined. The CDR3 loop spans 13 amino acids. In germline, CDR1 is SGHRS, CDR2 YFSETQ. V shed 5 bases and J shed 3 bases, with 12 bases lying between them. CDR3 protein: CASSSNPLYEQYF. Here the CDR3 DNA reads TGCGCCAGCAGTAGTAACCCCCTCTACGAGCAGTACTTC.

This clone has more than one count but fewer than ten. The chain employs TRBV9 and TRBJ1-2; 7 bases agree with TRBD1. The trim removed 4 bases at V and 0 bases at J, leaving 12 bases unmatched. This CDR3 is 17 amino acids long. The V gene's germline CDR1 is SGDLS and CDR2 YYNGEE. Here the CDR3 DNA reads TGTGCCAGCAGCTCCAGGACAGGTGGAGACTCTAACTATGGCTACACCTTC. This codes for CASSSRTGGDSNYGYTF. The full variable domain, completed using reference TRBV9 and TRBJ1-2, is DSGVTQTPKHLITATGQRVTLRCSPRSGDLSVYWYQQSLDQGLQFLIQYYNGEERAKGNILERFSAQQFPDLHSELNLSSLELGDSALYFCASSSRTGGDSNYGYTFGSGTRLTVV.

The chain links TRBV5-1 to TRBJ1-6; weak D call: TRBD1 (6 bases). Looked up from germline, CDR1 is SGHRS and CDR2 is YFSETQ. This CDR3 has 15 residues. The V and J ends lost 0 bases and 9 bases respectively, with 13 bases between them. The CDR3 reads CASSLDGTTSSPLHF. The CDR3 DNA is TGCGCCAGCAGCTTGGATGGGACAACCAGTTCACCCCTCCACTTT.

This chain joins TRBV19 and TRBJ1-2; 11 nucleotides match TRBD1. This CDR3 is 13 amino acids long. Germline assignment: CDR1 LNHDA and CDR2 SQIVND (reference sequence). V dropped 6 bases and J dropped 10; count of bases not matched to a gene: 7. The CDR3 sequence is CASSAGTGGAYTF. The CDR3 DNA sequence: TGTGCCAGTAGCGCCGGGACAGGGGGAGCCTACACCTTC.

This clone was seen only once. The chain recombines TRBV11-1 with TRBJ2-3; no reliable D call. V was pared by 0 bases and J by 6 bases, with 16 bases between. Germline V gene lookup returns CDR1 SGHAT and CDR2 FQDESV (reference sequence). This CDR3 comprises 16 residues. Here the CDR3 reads CASSLAPARKMDTQYF. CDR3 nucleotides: TGTGCCAGCAGCTTAGCTCCGGCTAGGAAGATGGATACGCAGTATTTT.

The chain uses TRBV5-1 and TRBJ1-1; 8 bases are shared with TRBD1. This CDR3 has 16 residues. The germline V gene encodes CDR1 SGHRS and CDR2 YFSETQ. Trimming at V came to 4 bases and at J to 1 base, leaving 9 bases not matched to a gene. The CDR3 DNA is TGCGCCAGCAGCACCCCGACAGGGGTAGGGAACACTGAAGCTTTCTTT. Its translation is CASSTPTGVGNTEAFF.

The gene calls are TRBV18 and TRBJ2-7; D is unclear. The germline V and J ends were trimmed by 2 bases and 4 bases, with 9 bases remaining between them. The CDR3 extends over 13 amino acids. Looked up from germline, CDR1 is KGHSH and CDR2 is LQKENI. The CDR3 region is CASSPTREYEQYF. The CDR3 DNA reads TGTGCCAGCTCACCAACGAGAGAATACGAGCAGTACTTC. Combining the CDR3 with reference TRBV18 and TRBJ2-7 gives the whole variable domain NAGVMQNPRHLVRRRGQEARLRCSPMKGHSHVYWYRQLPEEGLKFMVYLQKENIIDESGMPKERFSAEFPKEGPSILRIQQVVRGDSAAYFCASSPTREYEQYFGPGTRLTVT.

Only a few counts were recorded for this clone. Here the CDR3 reads CASSPPRTSGQETQYF. The CDR3 nucleotides are TGTGCCAGCAGTCCGCCTAGGACTAGCGGCCAAGAGACCCAGTACTTC. The chain carries TRBV3-1 (or the pseudogene TRBV3-2) and TRBJ2-5; TRBD2 agrees at 10 bases. V was pared by 6 bases and J by 1 base, with 8 bases of the junction left unmatched. The CDR3 runs to 16 residues. Germline CDR1 reads LGHDT; CDR2 reads YNNKEL (reference sequence).

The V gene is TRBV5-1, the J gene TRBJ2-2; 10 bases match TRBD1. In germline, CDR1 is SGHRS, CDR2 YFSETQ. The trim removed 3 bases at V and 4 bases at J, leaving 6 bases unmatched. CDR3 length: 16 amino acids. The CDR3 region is CASSYRDRGLTGELFF. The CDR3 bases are TGCGCCAGCAGCTACCGGGACAGGGGTCTCACCGGGGAGCTGTTTTTT.

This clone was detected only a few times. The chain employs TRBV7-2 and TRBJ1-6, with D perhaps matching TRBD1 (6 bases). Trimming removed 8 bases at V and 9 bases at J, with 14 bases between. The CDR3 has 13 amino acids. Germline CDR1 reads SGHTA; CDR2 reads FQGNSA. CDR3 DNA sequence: TGTGCCAGCCGCAGGGGCGGTGGTTCACCCCTCCACTTT. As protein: CASRRGGGSPLHF. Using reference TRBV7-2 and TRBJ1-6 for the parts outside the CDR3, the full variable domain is GAGVSQSPSNKVTEKGKDVELRCDPISGHTALYWYRQSLGQGLEFLIYFQGNSAPDKSGLPSDRFSAERTGGSVSTLTIQRTQQEDSAVYLCASRRGGGSPLHFGNGTRLTVT.

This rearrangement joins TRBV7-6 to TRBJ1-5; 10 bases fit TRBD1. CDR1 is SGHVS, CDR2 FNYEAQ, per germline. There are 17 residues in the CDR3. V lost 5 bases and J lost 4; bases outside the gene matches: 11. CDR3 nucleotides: TGTGCCAGCAGCCCGAGTCCCGGGACAGGGGATAATCAGCCCCAGCATTTT. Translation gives CASSPSPGTGDNQPQHF.

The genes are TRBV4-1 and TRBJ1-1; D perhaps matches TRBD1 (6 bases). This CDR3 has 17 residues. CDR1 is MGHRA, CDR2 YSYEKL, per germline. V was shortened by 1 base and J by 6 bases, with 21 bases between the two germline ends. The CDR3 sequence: CASSQASGTRYLAEAFF. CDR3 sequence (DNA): TGCGCCAGCAGCCAAGCGTCCGGGACAAGGTATCTCGCTGAAGCTTTCTTT.

Written as DNA, the CDR3 is TGTGCCAGCAGCGTAGAAGGGGTCCCCTCTGGAAACACCATATATTTT. It specifies CASSVEGVPSGNTIYF. The V call is TRBV9, the J call TRBJ1-3; D perhaps matches TRBD1 (5 bases). Germline CDR1 SGDLS, CDR2 YYNGEE. The CDR3 covers 16 residues. The V end was cut by 0 bases, the J end by 0 bases, with 10 bases between. The variable domain in full, with the rest retrieved from reference TRBV9 and TRBJ1-3, is DSGVTQTPKHLITATGQRVTLRCSPRSGDLSVYWYQQSLDQGLQFLIQYYNGEERAKGNILERFSAQQFPDLHSELNLSSLELGDSALYFCASSVEGVPSGNTIYFGEGSWLTVV.

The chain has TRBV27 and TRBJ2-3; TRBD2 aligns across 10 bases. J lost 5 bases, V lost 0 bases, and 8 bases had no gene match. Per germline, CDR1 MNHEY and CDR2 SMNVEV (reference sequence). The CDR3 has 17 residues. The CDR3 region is CASSLSASGGAGDTQYF. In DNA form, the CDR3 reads TGTGCCAGCAGTTTATCTGCGAGCGGGGGGGCCGGAGATACGCAGTATTTT.

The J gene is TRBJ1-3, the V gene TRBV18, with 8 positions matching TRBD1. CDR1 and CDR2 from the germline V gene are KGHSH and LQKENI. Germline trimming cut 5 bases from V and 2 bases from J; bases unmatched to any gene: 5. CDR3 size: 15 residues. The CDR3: CASSSLDRAGNTIYF. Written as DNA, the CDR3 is TGTGCCAGCTCATCCCTGGACAGGGCTGGAAACACCATATATTTT.

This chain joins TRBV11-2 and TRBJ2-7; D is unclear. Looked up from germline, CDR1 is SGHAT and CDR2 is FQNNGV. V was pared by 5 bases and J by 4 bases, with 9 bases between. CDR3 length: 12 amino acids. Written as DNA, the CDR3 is TGTGCCAGCAGCGGTTCTAAATACGAGCAGTACTTC. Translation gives CASSGSKYEQYF.

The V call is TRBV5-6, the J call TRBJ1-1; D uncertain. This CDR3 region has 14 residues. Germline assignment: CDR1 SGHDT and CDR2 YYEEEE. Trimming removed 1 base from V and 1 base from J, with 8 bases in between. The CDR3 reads CASSLYRSNTEAFF. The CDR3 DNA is TGTGCCAGCAGCTTGTATCGTTCGAACACTGAAGCTTTCTTT.

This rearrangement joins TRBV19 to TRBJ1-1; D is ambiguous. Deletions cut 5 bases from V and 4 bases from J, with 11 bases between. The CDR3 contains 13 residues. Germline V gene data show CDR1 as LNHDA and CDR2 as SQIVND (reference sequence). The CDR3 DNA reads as TGTGCCAGTAGTTTTAGCGGGAGCACTGAAGCTTTCTTT. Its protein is CASSFSGSTEAFF. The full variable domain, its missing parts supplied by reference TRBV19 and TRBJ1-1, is DGGITQSPKYLFRKEGQNVTLSCEQNLNHDAMYWYRQDPGQGLRLIYYSQIVNDFQKGDIAEGYSVSREKKESFPLTVTSAQKNPTAFYLCASSFSGSTEAFFGQGTRLTVV.

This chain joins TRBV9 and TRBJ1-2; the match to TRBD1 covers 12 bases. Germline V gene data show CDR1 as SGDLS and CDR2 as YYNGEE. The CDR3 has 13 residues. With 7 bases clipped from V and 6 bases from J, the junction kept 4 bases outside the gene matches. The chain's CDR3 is CASAGTGGNGYTF. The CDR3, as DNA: TGTGCCAGCGCCGGGACAGGGGGCAATGGCTACACCTTC.

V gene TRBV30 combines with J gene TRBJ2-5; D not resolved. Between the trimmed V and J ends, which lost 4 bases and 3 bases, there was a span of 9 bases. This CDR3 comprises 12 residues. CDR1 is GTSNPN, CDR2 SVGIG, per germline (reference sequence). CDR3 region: CAWMSAEETQYF. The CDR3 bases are TGTGCCTGGATGAGCGCGGAAGAGACCCAGTACTTC.

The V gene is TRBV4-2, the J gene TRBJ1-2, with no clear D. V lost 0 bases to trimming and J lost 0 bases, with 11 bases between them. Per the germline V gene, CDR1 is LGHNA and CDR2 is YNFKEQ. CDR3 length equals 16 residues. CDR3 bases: TGTGCCAGCAGCCAAGAAGGAGGAGATGCTAACTATGGCTACACCTTC. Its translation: CASSQEGGDANYGYTF.